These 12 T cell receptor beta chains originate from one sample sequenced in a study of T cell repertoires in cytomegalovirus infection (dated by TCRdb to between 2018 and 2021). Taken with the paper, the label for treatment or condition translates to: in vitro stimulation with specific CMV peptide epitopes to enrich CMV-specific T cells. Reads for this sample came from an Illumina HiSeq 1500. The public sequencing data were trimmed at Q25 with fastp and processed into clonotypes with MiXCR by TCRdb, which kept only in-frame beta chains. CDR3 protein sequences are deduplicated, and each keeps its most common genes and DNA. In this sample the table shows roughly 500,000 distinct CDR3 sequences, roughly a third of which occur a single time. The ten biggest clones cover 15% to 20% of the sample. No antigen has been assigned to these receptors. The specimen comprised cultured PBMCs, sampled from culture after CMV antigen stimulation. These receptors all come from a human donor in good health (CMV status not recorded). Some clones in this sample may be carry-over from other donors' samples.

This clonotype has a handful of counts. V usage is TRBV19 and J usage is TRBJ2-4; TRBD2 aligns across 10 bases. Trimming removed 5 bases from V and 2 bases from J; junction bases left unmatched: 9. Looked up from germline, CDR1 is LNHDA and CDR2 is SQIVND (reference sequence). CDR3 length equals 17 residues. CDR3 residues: CASSAPGLADSKNIQYF. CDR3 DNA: TGTGCCAGTAGTGCTCCAGGACTAGCGGACTCCAAAAACATTCAGTACTTC. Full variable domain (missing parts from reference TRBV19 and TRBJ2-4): DGGITQSPKYLFRKEGQNVTLSCEQNLNHDAMYWYRQDPGQGLRLIYYSQIVNDFQKGDIAEGYSVSREKKESFPLTVTSAQKNPTAFYLCASSAPGLADSKNIQYFGAGTRLSVL.

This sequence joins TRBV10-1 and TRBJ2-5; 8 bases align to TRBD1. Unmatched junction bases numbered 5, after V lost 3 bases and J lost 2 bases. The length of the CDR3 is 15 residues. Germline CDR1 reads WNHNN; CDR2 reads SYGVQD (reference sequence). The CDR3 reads CASSEDRGGQETQYF. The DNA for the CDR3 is TGCGCCAGCAGTGAAGACAGGGGTGGTCAAGAGACCCAGTACTTC.

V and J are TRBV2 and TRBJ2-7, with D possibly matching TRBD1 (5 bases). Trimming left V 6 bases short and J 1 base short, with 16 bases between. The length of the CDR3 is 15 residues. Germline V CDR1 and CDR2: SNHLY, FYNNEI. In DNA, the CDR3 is TGTGCCAGCAGCGCGCGGACAACCATTTCCTACGAGCAGTACTTC. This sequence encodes CASSARTTISYEQYF. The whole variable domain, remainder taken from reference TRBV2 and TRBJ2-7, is EPEVTQTPSHQVTQMGQEVILRCVPISNHLYFYWYRQILGQKVEFLVSFYNNEISEKSEIFDDQFSVERPDGSNFTLKIRSTKLEDSAMYFCASSARTTISYEQYFGPGTRLTVT.

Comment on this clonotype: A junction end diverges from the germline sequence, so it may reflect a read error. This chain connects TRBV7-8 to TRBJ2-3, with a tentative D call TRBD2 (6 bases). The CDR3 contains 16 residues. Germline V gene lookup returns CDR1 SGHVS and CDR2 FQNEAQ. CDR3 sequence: CASSPRGLTGTGTQYF. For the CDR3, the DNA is TGTGCCAGCAGTCCACGAGGACTAACCGGTACAGGTACGCAGTATTTT.

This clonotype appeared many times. The CDR3 is CASSQSTLIAKNIQYF. The CDR3 bases are TGTGCCAGCAGCCAATCTACTCTGATAGCCAAAAACATTCAGTACTTC. The rearrangement links TRBV4-2 to TRBJ2-4; no clear D. Germline CDR1 and CDR2: LGHNA and YNFKEQ. V shed 2 bases and J shed 0 bases, with 11 bases lying between them. There are 16 residues in the CDR3.

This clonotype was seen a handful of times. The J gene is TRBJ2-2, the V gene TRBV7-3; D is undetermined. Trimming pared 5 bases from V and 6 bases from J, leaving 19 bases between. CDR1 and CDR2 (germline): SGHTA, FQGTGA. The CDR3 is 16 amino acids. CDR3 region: CASSPNLPATAGELFF. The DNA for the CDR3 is TGTGCCAGCAGCCCCAATCTACCTGCCACTGCCGGGGAGCTGTTTTTT.

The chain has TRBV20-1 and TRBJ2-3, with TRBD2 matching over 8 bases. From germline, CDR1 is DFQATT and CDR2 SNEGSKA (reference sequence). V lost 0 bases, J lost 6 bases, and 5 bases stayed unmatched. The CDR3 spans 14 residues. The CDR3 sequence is CSARESGSKDTQYF. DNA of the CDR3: TGCAGTGCTAGAGAGAGCGGGAGCAAGGATACGCAGTATTTT.

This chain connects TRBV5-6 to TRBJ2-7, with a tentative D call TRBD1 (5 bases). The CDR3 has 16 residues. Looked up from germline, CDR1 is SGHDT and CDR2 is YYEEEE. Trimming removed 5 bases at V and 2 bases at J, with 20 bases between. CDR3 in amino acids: CASSLLLGPNPYEQYF. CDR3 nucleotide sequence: TGTGCCAGCAGTCTCCTATTGGGGCCGAACCCCTACGAGCAGTACTTC.

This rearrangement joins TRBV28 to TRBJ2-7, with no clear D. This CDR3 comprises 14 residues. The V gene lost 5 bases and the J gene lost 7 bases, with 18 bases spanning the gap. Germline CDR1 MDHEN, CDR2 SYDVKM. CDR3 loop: CASSPIERPKEQYF. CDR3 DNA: TGTGCCAGCAGTCCGATAGAAAGACCTAAAGAGCAGTACTTC.

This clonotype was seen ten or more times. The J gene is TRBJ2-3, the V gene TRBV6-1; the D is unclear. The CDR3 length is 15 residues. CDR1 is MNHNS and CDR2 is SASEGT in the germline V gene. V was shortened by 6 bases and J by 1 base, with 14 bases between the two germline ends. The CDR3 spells CASRRSYHGTDTQYF. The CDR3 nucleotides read TGTGCCAGCAGGCGATCCTACCACGGCACAGATACGCAGTATTTT.

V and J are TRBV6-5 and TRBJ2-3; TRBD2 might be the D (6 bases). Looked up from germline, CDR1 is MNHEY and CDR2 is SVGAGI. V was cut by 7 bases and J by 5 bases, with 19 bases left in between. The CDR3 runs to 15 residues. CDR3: CASNDRGLGGDTQYF. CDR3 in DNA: TGTGCCAGCAACGACCGGGGACTGGGGGGAGATACGCAGTATTTT.

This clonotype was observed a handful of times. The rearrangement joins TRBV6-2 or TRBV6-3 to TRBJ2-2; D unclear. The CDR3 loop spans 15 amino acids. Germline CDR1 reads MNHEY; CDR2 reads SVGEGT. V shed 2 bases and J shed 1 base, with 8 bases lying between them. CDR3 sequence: CASSYVAGNTGELFF. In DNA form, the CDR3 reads TGTGCCAGCAGTTACGTTGCAGGGAACACCGGGGAGCTGTTTTTT.